Listed below are T cell receptor beta chains from one sample, sequenced in a study of cytomegalovirus exposure and HLA in healthy donors. This table comes from immunoSEQ multiplex PCR, and its TCRdb copy is limited to in-frame clones, with some not included. Here the sample spans about 160,000 clones, just under 90% being singletons. Material: PBMCs. Receptors originate from a man between 18 and 29 years old in good health and CMV-seropositive. Both conserved end residues are part of each CDR3. Each record gives: J gene, V gene, D gene, clone size, CDR3 protein, CDR3 DNA. A D gene is named only where the DNA matches it firmly. Some rows have no size entry. The others give once, few or many, or a class for an expanded clone.

>TRBJ2-1|TRBV7-3|.|.
CASSPVRTNYNEQFF
TGTGCCAGCAGCCCTGTCCGGACTAACTACAATGAGCAGTTCTTC
>TRBJ2-7|TRBV7-6|TRBD1|few
CASSLLTGDSYEQYF
TGTGCCAGCAGCTTATTGACAGGGGATTCCTACGAGCAGTACTTC
>TRBJ2-2|TRBV11-2|TRBD2|.
CASTQGGAPGELFF
TGTGCCAGCACGCAGGGAGGGGCTCCCGGGGAGCTGTTTTTT
>TRBJ2-5|TRBV15|.|.
CATSRGRGFEETQYF
TGTGCCACCAGCAGAGGCCGGGGGTTTGAGGAGACCCAGTACTTC
>TRBJ2-1|TRBV5-1|TRBD2|.
CASSSSGAYNEQFF
TGCGCCAGCAGCTCGAGCGGGGCCTACAATGAGCAGTTCTTC
>TRBJ2-7|TRBV9|TRBD2|.
CASSGGLGYEQYF
TGTGCCAGCAGTGGGGGACTAGGATACGAGCAGTACTTC
>TRBJ2-7|TRBV7-8|TRBD2|.
CASRAGEREQYF
TGTGCTTCGAGGGCGGGAGAACGAGAGCAGTACTTC
>TRBJ1-1|TRBV7-9|.|.
CASSLGTENTEAFF
TGTGCCAGCAGCTTAGGGACAGAGAACACTGAAGCTTTCTTT
>TRBJ2-7|TRBV4-1|TRBD1|.
CASSQDELTGGEQYF
TGCGCCAGCAGCCAAGATGAACTTACAGGGGGCGAGCAGTACTTC
>TRBJ1-4|TRBV4-1|.|.
CASSQERGRGTPSNEKLFF
TGCGCCAGCAGCCAAGAACGGGGCAGGGGCACGCCAAGTAATGAAAAACTGTTTTTT
>TRBJ2-1|TRBV18|TRBD1|.
CASSLAGTGVGNEQFF
TGTGCCAGCTCACTCGCCGGGACAGGGGTTGGCAATGAGCAGTTCTTC